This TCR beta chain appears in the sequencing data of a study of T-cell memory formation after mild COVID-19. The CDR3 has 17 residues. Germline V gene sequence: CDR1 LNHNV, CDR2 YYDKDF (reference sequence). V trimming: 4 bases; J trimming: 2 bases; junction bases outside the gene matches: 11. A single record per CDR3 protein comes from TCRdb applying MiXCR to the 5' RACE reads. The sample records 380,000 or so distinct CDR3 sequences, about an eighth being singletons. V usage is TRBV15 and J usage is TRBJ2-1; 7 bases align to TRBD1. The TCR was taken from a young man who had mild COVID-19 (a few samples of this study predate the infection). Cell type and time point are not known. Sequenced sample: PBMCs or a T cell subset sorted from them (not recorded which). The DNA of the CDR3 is TGTGCCACCAGCACCAACTCCATCGGACAGGCCTACAATGAGCAGTTCTTC. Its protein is CATSTNSIGQAYNEQFF.